The 5 T cell receptor beta chains in this list originate from one sample, sequenced in a study of shared clonotypes between healthy human individuals. The assay was immunoSEQ multiplex PCR, and TCRdb's table has in-frame clones only and misses some. The table records more than 450,000 clones, 79% of them present only once. The source material was PBMCs. These receptors were obtained from a woman aged 40-49 years in good health. Some clones in this sample may be carry-over from other donors' samples.

The chain links TRBV2 to TRBJ2-5, with TRBD2 as a possible D gene (7 bases). The V end was cut by 7 bases, the J end by 5 bases, with 23 bases between. The CDR3 has 16 residues. Germline V CDR1 and CDR2: SNHLY, FYNNEI. This chain's CDR3 is CASTTEGGRLGETQYF. The DNA of the CDR3 is TGTGCCAGCACCACCGAGGGGGGGCGCTTAGGGGAGACCCAGTACTTC.

The gene calls are TRBV18 and TRBJ2-1, with D possibly TRBD2 on 6 matching bases. V was cut by 3 bases and J by 2 bases, with 17 bases left in between. CDR3 length: 17 amino acids. From germline, CDR1 is KGHSH and CDR2 LQKENI. CDR3 sequence reads: CASSPRDLPVPYNEQFF. CDR3 nucleotides: TGTGCCAGCTCACCTCGGGACTTGCCAGTCCCCTACAATGAGCAGTTCTTC.

Notes on this clone: Other DNA variants within this sample encode the same CDR3. The chain combines TRBV28 with TRBJ1-5; D unresolved. CDR3 size: 12 residues. The germline gives CDR1 MDHEN, CDR2 SYDVKM. V was cut by 5 bases and J by 3 bases, with 5 bases left in between. Here the CDR3 reads CASSLYNQPQHF. The CDR3 nucleotides are TGTGCCAGCAGTCTTTACAATCAGCCCCAGCATTTT. Combining the CDR3 with reference TRBV28 and TRBJ1-5 gives the whole variable domain DVKVTQSSRYLVKRTGEKVFLECVQDMDHENMFWYRQDPGLGLRLIYFSYDVKMKEKGDIPEGYSVSREKKERFSLILESASTNQTSMYLCASSLYNQPQHFGDGTRLSIL.

In the case of this clone: This specimen includes other DNA sequences encoding the same CDR3. The genes are TRBV7-2 and TRBJ2-7, with D tentatively TRBD2 (6 bases). Per germline, CDR1 SGHTA and CDR2 FQGNSA. This CDR3 is 12 amino acids long. Between the trimmed V and J ends, which lost 5 bases and 4 bases, there was a span of 9 bases. For the CDR3, the DNA is TGTGCCAGCAGCCTGACTAGTTACGAGCAGTACTTC. It translates to CASSLTSYEQYF.

This chain joins TRBV19 and TRBJ1-4, with TRBD1 matching 10 bases. J was trimmed by 8 bases and V by 10 bases; bases with no gene match: 13. There are 15 residues in the CDR3. Looked up from germline, CDR1 is LNHDA and CDR2 is SQIVND (reference sequence). This CDR3 reads CATTPRGQGQEKLFF. The CDR3 region has the DNA TGTGCCACCACCCCTCGGGGACAGGGGCAAGAAAAACTGTTTTTT.